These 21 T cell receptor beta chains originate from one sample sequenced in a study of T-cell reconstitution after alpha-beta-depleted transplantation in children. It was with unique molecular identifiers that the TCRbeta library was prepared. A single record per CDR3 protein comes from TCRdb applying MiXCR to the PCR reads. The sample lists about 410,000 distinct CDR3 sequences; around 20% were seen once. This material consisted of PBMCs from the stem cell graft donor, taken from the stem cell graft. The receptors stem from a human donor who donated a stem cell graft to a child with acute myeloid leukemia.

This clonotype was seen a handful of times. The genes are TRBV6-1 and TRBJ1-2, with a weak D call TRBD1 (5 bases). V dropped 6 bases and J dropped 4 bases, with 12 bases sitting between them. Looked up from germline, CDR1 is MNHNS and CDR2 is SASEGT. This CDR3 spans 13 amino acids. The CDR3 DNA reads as TGTGCCAGCAGCCCGAGACAGACCTATGGCTACACCTTC. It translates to CASSPRQTYGYTF.

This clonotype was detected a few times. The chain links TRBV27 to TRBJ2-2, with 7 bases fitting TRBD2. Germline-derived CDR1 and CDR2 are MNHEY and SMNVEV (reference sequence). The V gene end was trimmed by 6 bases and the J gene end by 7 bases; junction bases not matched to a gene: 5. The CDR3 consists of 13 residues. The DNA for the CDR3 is TGTGCCAGCAGAGGGAGGGCCGGCGGGGAGCTGTTTTTT. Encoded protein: CASRGRAGGELFF.

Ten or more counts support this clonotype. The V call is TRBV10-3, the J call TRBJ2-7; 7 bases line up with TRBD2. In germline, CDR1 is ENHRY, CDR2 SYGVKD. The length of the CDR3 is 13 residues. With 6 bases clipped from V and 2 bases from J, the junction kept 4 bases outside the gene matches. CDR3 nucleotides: TGTGCCATCAGGACGGGAGGAACCTACGAGCAGTACTTC. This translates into CAIRTGGTYEQYF.

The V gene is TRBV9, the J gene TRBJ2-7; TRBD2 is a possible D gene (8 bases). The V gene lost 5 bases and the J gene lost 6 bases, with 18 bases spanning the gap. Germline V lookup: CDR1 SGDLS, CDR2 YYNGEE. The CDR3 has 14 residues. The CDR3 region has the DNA TGTGCCAGCAGAGCCGGGACTAGGGACAGCGAGCAGTACTTC. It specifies CASRAGTRDSEQYF.

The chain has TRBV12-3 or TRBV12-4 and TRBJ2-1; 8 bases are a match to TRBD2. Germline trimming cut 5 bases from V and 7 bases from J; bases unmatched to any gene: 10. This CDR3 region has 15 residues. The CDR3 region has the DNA TGTGCCAGCAGTCCGGGACTAGGGGTGGGGAATGAGCAGTTCTTC. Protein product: CASSPGLGVGNEQFF.

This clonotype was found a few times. The CDR3 region is CSARNGTQYF. The CDR3 coding sequence is TGCAGTGCTAGGAACGGGACCCAGTACTTC. The gene calls are TRBV20-1 and TRBJ2-5; no clear D. The CDR3 covers 10 residues. Germline CDR1 is DFQATT and CDR2 is SNEGSKA (reference sequence). V was clipped by 3 bases and J by 7 bases, with 6 bases between them.

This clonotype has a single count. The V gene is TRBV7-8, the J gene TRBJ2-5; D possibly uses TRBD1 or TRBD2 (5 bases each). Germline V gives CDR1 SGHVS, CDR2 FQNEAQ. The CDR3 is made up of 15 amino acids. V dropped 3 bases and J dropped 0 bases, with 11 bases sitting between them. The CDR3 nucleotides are TGTGCCAGCAGCTTCCCGGGGCTGAACCAAGAGACCCAGTACTTC. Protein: CASSFPGLNQETQYF.

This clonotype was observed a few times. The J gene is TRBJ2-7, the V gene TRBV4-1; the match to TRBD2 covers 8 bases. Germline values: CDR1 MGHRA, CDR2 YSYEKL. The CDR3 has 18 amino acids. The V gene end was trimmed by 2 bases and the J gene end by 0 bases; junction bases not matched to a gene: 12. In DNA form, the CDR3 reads TGCGCCAGCAGCCAAACGGGGGTCCCAGCGGGAGACTCCTACGAGCAGTACTTC. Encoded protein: CASSQTGVPAGDSYEQYF.

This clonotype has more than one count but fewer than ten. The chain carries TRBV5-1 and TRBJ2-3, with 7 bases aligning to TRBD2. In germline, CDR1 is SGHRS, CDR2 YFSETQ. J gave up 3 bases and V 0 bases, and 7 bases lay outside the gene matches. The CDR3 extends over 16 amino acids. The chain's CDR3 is CASSLGREPITDTQYF. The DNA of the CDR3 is TGCGCCAGCAGCTTGGGGCGGGAGCCGATAACAGATACGCAGTATTTT. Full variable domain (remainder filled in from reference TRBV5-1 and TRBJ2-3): KAGVTQTPRYLIKTRGQQVTLSCSPISGHRSVSWYQQTPGQGLQFLFEYFSETQRNKGNFPGRFSGRQFSNSRSEMNVSTLELGDSALYLCASSLGREPITDTQYFGPGTRLTVL.

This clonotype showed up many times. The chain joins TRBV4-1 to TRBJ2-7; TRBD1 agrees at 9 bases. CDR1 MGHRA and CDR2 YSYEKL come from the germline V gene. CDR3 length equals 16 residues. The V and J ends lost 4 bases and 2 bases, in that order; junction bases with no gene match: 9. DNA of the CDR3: TGCGCCAGCAGCCGTGGACAGGGGCCATCGACCTACGAGCAGTACTTC. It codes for CASSRGQGPSTYEQYF.

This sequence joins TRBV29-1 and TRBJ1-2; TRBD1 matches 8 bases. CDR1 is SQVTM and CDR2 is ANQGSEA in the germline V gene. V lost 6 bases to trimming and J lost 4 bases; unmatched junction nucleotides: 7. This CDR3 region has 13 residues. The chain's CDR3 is CSVETGATYGYTF. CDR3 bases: TGCAGCGTGGAGACAGGGGCTACCTATGGCTACACCTTC. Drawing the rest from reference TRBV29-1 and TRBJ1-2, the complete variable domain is SAVISQKPSRDICQRGTSLTIQCQVDSQVTMMFWYRQQPGQSLTLIATANQGSEATYESGFVIDKFPISRPNLTFSTLTVSNMSPEDSSIYLCSVETGATYGYTFGSGTRLTVV.

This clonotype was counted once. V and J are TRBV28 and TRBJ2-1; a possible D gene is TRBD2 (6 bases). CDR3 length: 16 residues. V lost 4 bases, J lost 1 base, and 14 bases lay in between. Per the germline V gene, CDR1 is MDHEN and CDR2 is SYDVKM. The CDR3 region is CASSSATSPSYNEQFF. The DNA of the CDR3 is TGTGCCAGCAGTTCGGCTACTAGCCCATCCTACAATGAGCAGTTCTTC.

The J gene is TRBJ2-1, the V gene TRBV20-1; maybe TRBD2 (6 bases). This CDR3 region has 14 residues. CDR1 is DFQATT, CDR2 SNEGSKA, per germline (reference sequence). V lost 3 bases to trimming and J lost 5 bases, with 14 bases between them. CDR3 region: CSARLADINNEQFF. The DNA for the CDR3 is TGCAGTGCTAGGTTAGCGGACATCAACAATGAGCAGTTCTTC.

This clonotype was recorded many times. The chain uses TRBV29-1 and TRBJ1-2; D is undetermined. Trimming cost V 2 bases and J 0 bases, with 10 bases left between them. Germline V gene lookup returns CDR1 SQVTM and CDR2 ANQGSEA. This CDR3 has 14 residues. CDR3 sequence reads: CSVEYSGANYGYTF. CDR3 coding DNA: TGCAGCGTTGAATACTCAGGTGCTAACTATGGCTACACCTTC.

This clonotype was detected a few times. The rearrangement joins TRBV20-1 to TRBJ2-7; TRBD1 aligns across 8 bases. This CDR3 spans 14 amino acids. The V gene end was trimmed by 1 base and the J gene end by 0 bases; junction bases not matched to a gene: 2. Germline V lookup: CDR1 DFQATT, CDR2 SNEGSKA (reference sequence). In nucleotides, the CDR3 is TGCAGTGCTAGAGGGACAGGGAGCTCCTACGAGCAGTACTTC. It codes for CSARGTGSSYEQYF.

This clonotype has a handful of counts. CDR3 coding DNA: TGCAGTGCTTCCTTAGCGGGAGAGGCGGGTGAGCAGTTCTTC. Protein product: CSASLAGEAGEQFF. The rearrangement joins TRBV20-1 to TRBJ2-1; 9 bases match TRBD2. The ends lost 5 bases at V and 9 bases at J; junction bases unmatched: 11. The CDR3 runs to 14 residues. Germline CDR1 reads DFQATT; CDR2 reads SNEGSKA (reference sequence).

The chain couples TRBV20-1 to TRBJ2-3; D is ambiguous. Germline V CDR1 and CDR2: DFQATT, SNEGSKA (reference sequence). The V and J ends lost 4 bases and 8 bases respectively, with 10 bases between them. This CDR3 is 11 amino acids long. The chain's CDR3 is CSAKGGGTQYF. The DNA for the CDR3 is TGCAGTGCTAAGGGTGGTGGTACGCAGTATTTT.

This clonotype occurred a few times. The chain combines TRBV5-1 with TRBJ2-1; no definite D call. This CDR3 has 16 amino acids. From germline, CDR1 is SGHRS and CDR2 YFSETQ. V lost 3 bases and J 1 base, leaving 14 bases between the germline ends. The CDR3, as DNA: TGCGCCAGCAGCTCTGCTTTGGGCCCATCCTACAATGAGCAGTTCTTC. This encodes CASSSALGPSYNEQFF.

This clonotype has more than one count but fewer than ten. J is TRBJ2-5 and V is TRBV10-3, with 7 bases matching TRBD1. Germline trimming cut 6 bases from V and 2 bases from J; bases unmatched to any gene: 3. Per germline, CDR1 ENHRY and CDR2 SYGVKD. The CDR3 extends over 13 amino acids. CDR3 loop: CAISGTVQETQYF. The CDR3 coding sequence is TGTGCCATCAGCGGGACAGTTCAAGAGACCCAGTACTTC.

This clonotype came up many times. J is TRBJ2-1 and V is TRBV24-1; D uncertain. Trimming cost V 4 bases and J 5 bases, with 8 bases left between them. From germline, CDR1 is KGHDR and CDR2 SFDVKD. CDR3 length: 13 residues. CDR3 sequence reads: CATSDSYHNEQFF. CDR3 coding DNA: TGTGCCACCAGTGACTCCTACCACAATGAGCAGTTCTTC.

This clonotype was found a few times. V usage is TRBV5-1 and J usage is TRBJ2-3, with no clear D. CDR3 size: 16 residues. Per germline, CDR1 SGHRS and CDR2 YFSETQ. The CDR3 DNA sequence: TGCGCAACCAAGTTAACCCGGGCGACGGCCACAGATACGCAGTATTTT. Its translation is CATKLTRATATDTQYF.